This T cell receptor beta chain stems from a study of regulatory T cells in long-lasting Graves disease. Findings of the study overall: Persistent disease was characterized by preferential usage of TRBV28, TRBJ1-2 and TRBJ2-5.

As for time point: persistent/refractory GD, antithyroid drugs over 5 years with positive TRAb. Extracted RNA from PBMCs served as the source of the TCR library. The authors drew approximately 9 milliliters of peripheral blood into EDTA tubes. Trimming stripped 5 bases from V and 4 bases from J, with 11 bases between. The CDR3 covers 12 residues. The germline gives CDR1 SQVTM, CDR2 ANQGSEA. There are a few counts of this clonotype. The target antigen is unknown. For TCR beta, libraries came from iRepertoire HTBI primers and Arm-PCR of CDR3 regions. MiXCR, run by TCRdb on the multiplex PCR reads, gives a single entry per CDR3 protein. The sample records 700,000 or so distinct CDR3 sequences, around 30% being singletons.

The clonotype originates from a female donor with Graves disease. The chain carries TRBV29-1 and TRBJ2-5; D is unclear. The sample was peripheral blood mononuclear cells (PBMCs), taken when the disease was refractory, from a patient treated with antithyroid drugs. In DNA, the CDR3 is TGCAGCGTTCGGATAGCCGGAGAGACCCAGTACTTC. It codes for CSVRIAGETQYF. Using reference TRBV29-1 and TRBJ2-5 for the parts outside the CDR3, the full variable domain is SAVISQKPSRDICQRGTSLTIQCQVDSQVTMMFWYRQQPGQSLTLIATANQGSEATYESGFVIDKFPISRPNLTFSTLTVSNMSPEDSSIYLCSVRIAGETQYFGPGTRLLVL.